This T cell receptor (beta chain) was obtained from a study of beta chain features in type 1 diabetes. Study results and caveats: VDJ junctions from type 1 diabetes patients carried fewer insertions and larger deletions. All four CD4+ subsets from Type 1 diabetes patients carried moderately but significantly shorter TCRB CDR3s.

Expressed TCRB transcripts were sequenced because the isolated RNA had all been reverse transcribed beforehand. Some clones are missing from TCRdb's copy, which holds only in-frame ones; the method was immunoSEQ multiplex PCR. The sample includes around 280,000 clones, approximately 15% of them seen just once. With V trimmed by 7 bases and J by 9 bases, 12 bases remained unmatched. This CDR3 is built from 15 residues. Germline lookup yields CDR1 LNHDA and CDR2 SQIVND (reference sequence). Worth noting for this clone: Its antigen is not known.

The sequence was collected from a man between 18 and 29 years old with type 1 diabetes. The material sequenced was naive CD4+ T cells from blood. This sequence joins TRBV19 and TRBJ2-1; 10 bases line up with TRBD2. CDR3 nucleotides: TGTGCCAGTATTGCCAGCGGGAGGGCCTTCAGTGAGCAGTTCTTC. Protein sequence: CASIASGRAFSEQFF.